This T cell receptor (beta chain) was obtained from a study of blood T cell repertoires in COVID-19. Background on the study: Acute-phase and convalescent COVID-19 samples originated in the United States, Italy and Spain. From T cells, B-cell-depleted T cells, or PBMCs came the material, which was cDNA or gDNA.

Sequencing was performed with immunoSEQ multiplex PCR; in TCRdb, only in-frame clones are kept and a portion is missing. Of roughly 230,000 clones in the sample, roughly 85% were seen once. V was pared by 2 bases and J by 3 bases, with 9 bases of the junction left unmatched. The CDR3 consists of 19 residues. Germline V CDR1 and CDR2: SGHAT, FQNNGV. Grouping used clinical history reported by participants in a survey and questionnaire. All exposed participants met a person with COVID-19 within 2 weeks before entering the study. The source is a woman aged 45-59 years who had been exposed to COVID-19. The V and J genes are TRBV11-2 and TRBJ2-5; 16 bases are shared with TRBD2. Source material: PBMCs or T cells enriched from blood (not recorded which). DNA for the CDR3: TGTGCCAGCAGCTTAACCCTCCAGGGGACTAGCGGGGGGGAAGAGACCCAGTACTTC. Protein product: CASSLTLQGTSGGEETQYF.